The 23 T cell receptor beta chains in this list originate from one sample, sequenced in a study of patients and donors after allogeneic stem cell transplantation. One entry per CDR3 protein, called by TCRdb with MiXCR from the RT-PCR reads. The repertoire includes approximately 200,000 distinct CDR3 sequences, 40% to 45% of them detected once, and less than 40% sits in the top ten. The material sequenced was blood, either unsorted or a sorted T cell fraction (not recorded which). The origin of the receptors is a human donor who was either an allogeneic HSCT recipient or a stem cell or donor lymphocyte infusion donor (not recorded which). It is not recorded whose cells these are; they may come from a transplant donor.

Only a few counts were recorded for this clonotype. This chain joins TRBV15 and TRBJ2-5, with D possibly TRBD2 on 5 matching bases. This CDR3 contains 15 residues. Germline CDR1 is LNHNV and CDR2 is YYDKDF (reference sequence). V was shortened by 0 bases and J by 3 bases, with 11 bases between the two germline ends. The CDR3 reads CATSRDLAVEETQYF. CDR3 coding DNA: TGTGCCACCAGCAGAGATCTAGCCGTCGAAGAGACCCAGTACTTC.

The rearrangement joins TRBV28 to TRBJ1-2, with TRBD1 matching over 8 bases. Germline V CDR1 and CDR2: MDHEN, SYDVKM. The V gene end was trimmed by 6 bases and the J gene end by 4 bases; junction bases not matched to a gene: 10. The CDR3 runs to 15 residues. CDR3 nucleotides: TGTGCCAGCAGATTCTACCAGGGGGCCGGCTATGGCTACACCTTC. Residues: CASRFYQGAGYGYTF.

This clonotype has a single count. The chain carries TRBV5-6 and TRBJ1-2; 7 bases map to TRBD1. The CDR3 sequence is 15 residues long. Per germline, CDR1 SGHDT and CDR2 YYEEEE. V lost 1 base and J lost 8; bases outside the gene matches: 11. The CDR3, as DNA: TGTGCCAGCAGCTTGTCGACAGGGAAGGCGGGAGGCTACACCTTC. Its protein is CASSLSTGKAGGYTF.

This sequence joins TRBV2 and TRBJ1-6; D is uncertain. Trimming removed 6 bases at V and 5 bases at J, with 14 bases between. Germline lookup yields CDR1 SNHLY and CDR2 FYNNEI. This CDR3 region has 15 residues. CDR3 DNA: TGTGCCAGCAGAAGCAGGCCCAGCGATAATTCACCCCTCCACTTT. This sequence encodes CASRSRPSDNSPLHF.

The chain recombines TRBV27 with TRBJ2-7; 11 bases are a match to TRBD1. From germline, CDR1 is MNHEY and CDR2 SMNVEV (reference sequence). The CDR3 extends over 15 amino acids. V gave up 5 bases and J gave up 3 bases; unmatched junction bases: 6. CDR3 in DNA: TGTGCCAGCAGTGATATTGGGACAGGGGGCTACGAGCAGTACTTC. Protein: CASSDIGTGGYEQYF.

This clonotype was recorded a few times. The chain employs TRBV10-3 and TRBJ1-3; 10 bases map to TRBD1. Trimming took 3 bases from V and 8 from J; bases not matched to a gene: 7. Germline V CDR1 and CDR2: ENHRY, SYGVKD. This CDR3 comprises 15 residues. The CDR3 loop reads CAISDGTGAADTIYF. In nucleotides, the CDR3 is TGTGCCATCAGTGACGGGACAGGGGCCGCGGACACCATATATTTT.

In DNA, the CDR3 is TGCAGCGTTGAAGATCCGAGCGGGAGCCCCGAGGGGGACGAGCAGTACTTC. Amino acids: CSVEDPSGSPEGDEQYF. The V gene is TRBV29-1, the J gene TRBJ2-7; the match to TRBD2 covers 8 bases. The V gene end was trimmed by 0 bases and the J gene end by 5 bases; junction bases not matched to a gene: 15. This CDR3 has 17 amino acids. Per the germline V gene, CDR1 is SQVTM and CDR2 is ANQGSEA.

The chain is built from TRBV20-1 and TRBJ2-7, with D perhaps TRBD1 or TRBD2 (5 bases each). The V gene's germline CDR1 is DFQATT and CDR2 SNEGSKA (reference sequence). The CDR3 contains 15 residues. The CDR3 DNA reads TGCAGCCCTGAGGGGCTGGGGCAGGAGTCCCACGAGCAGTACTTC. Translated, it gives CSPEGLGQESHEQYF.

The chain joins TRBV6-5 to TRBJ1-5; no clear D gene. The CDR3 loop spans 15 amino acids. The germline V and J ends were trimmed by 6 bases and 0 bases, with 12 bases remaining between them. Germline V gene lookup returns CDR1 MNHEY and CDR2 SVGAGI. The CDR3 DNA reads TGTGCCAGCAGCTTGTTCCGGGATAGCAATCAGCCCCAGCATTTT. It encodes CASSLFRDSNQPQHF.

The rearrangement joins TRBV7-8 to TRBJ1-4; D might be TRBD1 (5 bases). Germline V gene sequence: CDR1 SGHVS, CDR2 FQNEAQ. The CDR3 consists of 16 residues. Between the trimmed V and J ends, which lost 1 base and 0 bases, there was a span of 9 bases. The CDR3, as DNA: TGTGCCAGCAGCTTAGACAGGCCGGCAACTAATGAAAAACTGTTTTTT. Encoded protein: CASSLDRPATNEKLFF.

The chain joins TRBV27 to TRBJ1-5; the D gene is possibly TRBD1 (6 bases). Trimming took 1 base from V and 5 from J, leaving 9 bases between them. The CDR3 covers 14 residues. Germline CDR1 reads MNHEY; CDR2 reads SMNVEV (reference sequence). CDR3 nucleotides: TGTGCCAGCAGTTTATACAGGGCGGATCAGCCCCAGCATTTT. Translating it yields CASSLYRADQPQHF.

This chain joins TRBV20-1 and TRBJ1-1; unclear D gene. The CDR3 length is 12 residues. CDR1 and CDR2 (germline): DFQATT, SNEGSKA (reference sequence). V was trimmed by 6 bases and J by 11 bases, leaving 19 bases between them. CDR3 in amino acids: CSAYNTESGAFF. In DNA form, the CDR3 reads TGCAGTGCCTATAACACTGAATCGGGGGCTTTCTTT.

This chain uses TRBV3-1 with TRBJ1-6, with 10 bases identical to TRBD1. Germline CDR1 and CDR2: LGHDT and YNNKEL (reference sequence). V lost 2 bases, J lost 3 bases, and 1 base stayed unmatched. The CDR3 sequence is 16 residues long. In DNA, the CDR3 is TGTGCCAGCAGCCAAAGGACAGGGGGCTATAATTCACCCCTCCACTTT. The encoded protein is CASSQRTGGYNSPLHF. The variable domain in full, completed from reference TRBV3-1 and TRBJ1-6, reads DTAVSQTPKYLVTQMGNDKSIKCEQNLGHDTMYWYKQDSKKFLKIMFSYNNKELIINETVPNRFSPKSPDKAHLNLHINSLELGDSAVYFCASSQRTGGYNSPLHFGNGTRLTVT.

This clonotype has just a few counts. The chain uses TRBV10-3 and TRBJ2-1, with D possibly matching TRBD1 (5 bases). V was cut by 6 bases and J by 8 bases, with 14 bases left in between. The CDR3 has 13 residues. Looked up from germline, CDR1 is ENHRY and CDR2 is SYGVKD. CDR3 loop: CAISLVDSHEQFF. The CDR3 DNA sequence: TGTGCCATCAGCTTAGTAGACAGCCATGAGCAGTTCTTC.

This clonotype was counted only a few times. The chain uses TRBV7-9 and TRBJ1-2; TRBD1 aligns across 7 bases. Unmatched junction bases numbered 10, after V lost 5 bases and J lost 4 bases. Germline assignment: CDR1 SEHNR and CDR2 FQNEAQ (reference sequence). CDR3 size: 15 residues. CDR3 loop: CASSLGEGQLYGYTF. CDR3 bases: TGTGCCAGCAGCCTGGGCGAGGGACAGCTCTATGGCTACACCTTC.

The chain couples TRBV30 to TRBJ1-1; no definite D call. Trimming took off 2 bases at V and 4 bases at J, with 11 bases between the two ends. The germline V gene has CDR1 GTSNPN and CDR2 SVGIG (reference sequence). This CDR3 is built from 13 residues. This CDR3 is CAWSPPSTTEAFF. The DNA for the CDR3 is TGTGCCTGGAGTCCACCGTCGACCACTGAAGCTTTCTTT. The full variable domain, in which reference TRBV30 and TRBJ1-1 provide the parts outside the CDR3, is SQTIHQWPATLVQPVGSPLSLECTVEGTSNPNLYWYRQAAGRGLQLLFYSVGIGQISSEVPQNLSASRPQDRQFILSSKKLLLSDSGFYLCAWSPPSTTEAFFGQGTRLTVV.

J is TRBJ1-5 and V is TRBV6-2 or TRBV6-3; 8 nucleotides agree with TRBD1. V shed 4 bases, J shed 3 bases, and the junction held 8 bases outside the gene matches. Germline V lookup: CDR1 MNHEY, CDR2 SVGEGT. The CDR3 covers 16 residues. The CDR3 reads CASSSLDRDPNQPQHF. CDR3 nucleotide sequence: TGTGCCAGCAGTTCTTTGGACAGGGACCCCAATCAGCCCCAGCATTTT.

The chain uses TRBV6-5 and TRBJ1-6; tentatively, D is TRBD1 (6 bases). There are 14 residues in the CDR3. The V and J ends lost 7 bases and 8 bases respectively, with 15 bases between them. CDR1 is MNHEY, CDR2 SVGAGI, per germline. CDR3 protein: CASKGGTTYSPLHF. CDR3 DNA sequence: TGTGCCAGCAAAGGGGGGACGACATATTCACCCCTCCACTTT.

The J gene is TRBJ1-4, the V gene TRBV7-9; TRBD1 agrees at 7 bases. This CDR3 contains 15 residues. The V segment lost 4 bases and the J segment 8 bases; nucleotides outside the gene matches: 10. Germline CDR1 SEHNR, CDR2 FQNEAQ (reference sequence). The CDR3 DNA is TGTGCCAGCAGCTCGACAGGGTGGGAGGACGAAAAACTGTTTTTT. Amino acids: CASSSTGWEDEKLFF.

J is TRBJ2-6 and V is TRBV29-1, with D unresolved. V was clipped by 4 bases and J by 0 bases, with 1 base between them. Germline values: CDR1 SQVTM, CDR2 ANQGSEA. The CDR3 extends over 12 amino acids. Written as DNA, the CDR3 is TGCAGCGTTGGCTCTGGGGCCAACGTCCTGACTTTC. Amino acid sequence: CSVGSGANVLTF.

V and J are TRBV2 and TRBJ2-7; D is unresolved. CDR3 size: 12 residues. Germline V CDR1 and CDR2: SNHLY, FYNNEI. Trimming cost V 5 bases and J 1 base, with 6 bases left between them. DNA for the CDR3: TGTGCCAGCAGTCAGGAATCCTACGAGCAGTACTTC. Protein product: CASSQESYEQYF.

This clonotype was observed a few times. The rearrangement links TRBV27 to TRBJ1-2; TRBD1 might be the D (6 bases). V dropped 6 bases and J dropped 4 bases, with 15 bases sitting between them. CDR3 size: 14 residues. CDR1 and CDR2 (germline): MNHEY, SMNVEV (reference sequence). The CDR3, as DNA: TGTGCCAGCAGCCCCGGTGGGGACATCTATGGCTACACCTTC. Protein: CASSPGGDIYGYTF.

This clonotype has more than one count but fewer than ten. V usage is TRBV12-3 or TRBV12-4 and J usage is TRBJ2-5; 10 positions agree with TRBD2. This CDR3 spans 18 amino acids. J gave up 4 bases and V 3 bases, and 14 bases lay outside the gene matches. CDR3 coding DNA: TGTGCCAGCAGTTTGTTAGGGCTAGCGGGAGCGTTTGGAGAGACCCAGTACTTC. It codes for CASSLLGLAGAFGETQYF.